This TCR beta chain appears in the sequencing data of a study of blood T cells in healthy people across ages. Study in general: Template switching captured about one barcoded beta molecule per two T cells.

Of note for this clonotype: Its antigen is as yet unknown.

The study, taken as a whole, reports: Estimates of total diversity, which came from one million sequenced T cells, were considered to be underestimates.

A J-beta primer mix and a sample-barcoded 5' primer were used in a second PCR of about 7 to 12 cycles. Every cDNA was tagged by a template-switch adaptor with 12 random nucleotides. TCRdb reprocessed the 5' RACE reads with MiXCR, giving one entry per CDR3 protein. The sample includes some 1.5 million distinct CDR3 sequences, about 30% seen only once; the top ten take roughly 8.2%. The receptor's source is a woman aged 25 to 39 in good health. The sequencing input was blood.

The DNA for the CDR3 is TGTGCCAGCAGTTGGGACAGTTACTACACAGATACGCAGTATTTT. This translates into CASSWDSYYTDTQYF. The rearrangement uses TRBV27 and TRBJ2-3; 7 bases match TRBD1. From germline, CDR1 is MNHEY and CDR2 SMNVEV (reference sequence). This CDR3 spans 15 amino acids. V lost 4 bases, J lost 2 bases, and 6 bases stayed unmatched.